A selection of T cell receptor beta chains follows, all from one sample in a study of patients and donors after allogeneic stem cell transplantation. One entry per CDR3 protein results from TCRdb running MiXCR on the RT-PCR reads. The profile shows roughly 880,000 distinct CDR3 sequences, more than 15% of them singletons. Sequencing was performed on blood, either unsorted or a sorted T cell fraction (not recorded which). The receptor source for this set is a human donor who was either an allogeneic HSCT recipient or a stem cell or donor lymphocyte infusion donor (not recorded which). It is not recorded whose cells these are; they may come from a transplant donor. Each CDR3 is given with its conserved first and last residue. The D gene is left open where the match is weak. Rows give clone size only sometimes, using once, few, many, or a class for an expanded clone.

cdr3_aa cdr3_nt j_call clone_size d_call v_call
CASREQVDTGELFF TGTGCCAGCAGGGAACAAGTGGACACCGGGGAGCTGTTTTTT TRBJ2-2 few - TRBV12-3/TRBV12-4
CAISDGLAGVEQYF TGTGCCATCAGTGACGGGCTAGCGGGGGTTGAGCAGTACTTC TRBJ2-7 many TRBD2 TRBV10-3
CASSESTAAGGGELFF TGCGCCAGCAGCGAAAGTACGGCCGCCGGTGGTGGGGAGCTGTTTTTT TRBJ2-2 - - TRBV5-1
CASSARDRLAIQYF TGTGCCAGCAGCGCCCGGGACAGACTCGCCATTCAGTACTTC TRBJ2-4 few TRBD1 TRBV9
CSVEDRPDGYTF TGCAGCGTTGAAGATCGGCCGGACGGCTACACCTTC TRBJ1-2 - - TRBV29-1
CASSSTRGLQYF TGTGCCAGTAGCAGCACCCGGGGTCTTCAGTACTTC TRBJ2-4 - - TRBV19
CASSPGPADTQYF TGCGCCAGCAGCCCGGGACCCGCAGATACGCAGTATTTT TRBJ2-3 few - TRBV5-1
CASSFVQNEQFF TGTGCCAGCAGTTTTGTTCAAAATGAGCAGTTCTTC TRBJ2-1 - - TRBV12-3/TRBV12-4
CASSQVRGALFYEQYF TGTGCCAGCAGCCAAGTCAGAGGGGCCCTCTTCTACGAGCAGTACTTC TRBJ2-7 few - TRBV3-1
CASSFGQAIYEQYF TGTGCCAGCAGCTTCGGACAGGCCATCTACGAGCAGTACTTC TRBJ2-7 - TRBD1 TRBV5-6
CASSLGVPGPQHF TGTGCCAGCAGCTTAGGGGTCCCGGGGCCCCAGCATTTT TRBJ1-5 few - TRBV7-9
CASNWEHEQYF TGTGCCAGCAACTGGGAACACGAGCAGTACTTC TRBJ2-7 - - TRBV5-6
CASSPIKGPSSYNEQFF TGTGCCAGCAGCCCAATTAAGGGACCAAGCTCCTACAATGAGCAGTTCTTC TRBJ2-1 - - TRBV7-9
CASSQGGPFIANVLTF TGTGCCAGCAGCCAAGGGGGCCCTTTCATCGCCAACGTCCTGACTTTC TRBJ2-6 - - TRBV3-1
CASSPQRGFEQYF TGTGCCAGCAGCCCCCAGCGGGGGTTTGAGCAGTACTTC TRBJ2-7 - TRBD2 TRBV7-2
CASSHSGTGGEEAQYF TGCGCCAGCAGCCACTCCGGGACAGGGGGCGAGGAAGCGCAGTATTTT TRBJ2-3 few TRBD1 TRBV4-1
CASSELVGYTF TGTGCCAGCAGTGAATTGGTTGGCTACACCTTC TRBJ1-2 - - TRBV6-1
CASSIPGRTNYGYTF TGTGCCAGTAGCATACCCGGACGGACTAACTATGGCTACACCTTC TRBJ1-2 - - TRBV19
CASSLVGVASEAFF TGTGCCAGCAGCTTAGTTGGAGTGGCAAGTGAAGCTTTCTTT TRBJ1-1 - - TRBV7-2
CASSLVQDSHRGGQPQHF TGTGCCAGCAGCTTAGTTCAGGACAGCCATCGTGGGGGTCAGCCCCAGCATTTT TRBJ1-5 - - TRBV7-8
CASSQEPAGGLDTQYF TGCGCCAGCAGCCAGGAGCCAGCGGGGGGGCTGGATACGCAGTATTTT TRBJ2-3 many TRBD2 TRBV4-1
CSVQGVYNEQFF TGCAGTGTTCAGGGGGTTTACAATGAGCAGTTCTTC TRBJ2-1 few TRBD1 TRBV20-1
CAITSASDSTDTQYF TGTGCCATCACGTCGGCTTCCGATAGCACAGATACGCAGTATTTT TRBJ2-3 many - TRBV10-3
CASSPIAGQNNEQFF TGTGCCAGCTCACCGATAGCGGGCCAGAACAATGAGCAGTTCTTC TRBJ2-1 - TRBD2 TRBV18
CASSFELSSYNEQFF TGTGCCAGCAGCTTCGAATTAAGCTCCTACAATGAGCAGTTCTTC TRBJ2-1 few - TRBV7-8
CSARTGSEQFF TGCAGTGCTCGGACAGGGAGTGAGCAGTTCTTC TRBJ2-1 few TRBD1 TRBV20-1
CASSEPRGQGGKLFF TGTGCCAGCAGTGAACCCCGGGGACAGGGAGGAAAACTGTTTTTT TRBJ1-4 few TRBD1 TRBV25-1
CASSYGQGTNNSPLHF TGTGCCAGCAGTTACGGTCAGGGTACAAATAATTCACCCCTCCACTTT TRBJ1-6 - - TRBV6-5
CASRSTGRIAFF TGTGCCAGCAGATCGACAGGGCGGATTGCTTTCTTT TRBJ1-1 few TRBD1 TRBV6-5
CAIRTSEGTGELFF TGTGCCATCAGGACTAGCGAGGGCACCGGGGAGCTGTTTTTT TRBJ2-2 few TRBD2 TRBV10-3
CASSLVGRMNQPQHF TGTGCCAGCAGCTTAGTTGGCAGGATGAATCAGCCCCAGCATTTT TRBJ1-5 - - TRBV7-2
CASSERSGGARKETQYF TGTGCCAGCAGTGAGAGGAGCGGGGGGGCGAGAAAAGAGACCCAGTACTTC TRBJ2-5 - TRBD2 TRBV2
CASSLGATDFKETQYF TGTGCCAGCAGCTTAGGGGCAACAGATTTTAAAGAGACCCAGTACTTC TRBJ2-5 - - TRBV7-6
CASSQFGTVGEQYF TGTGCCAGCAGCCAATTTGGGACAGTAGGCGAGCAGTACTTC TRBJ2-7 few TRBD1 TRBV4-2
CASSTTPYEQYF TGTGCCAGCAGCACTACACCCTACGAGCAGTACTTC TRBJ2-7 many - TRBV6-2/TRBV6-3
CASSPHRSFNQPQHF TGTGCCAGCAGCCCCCACCGTTCGTTCAATCAGCCCCAGCATTTT TRBJ1-5 - - TRBV6-2/TRBV6-3
CASSRPGTGIYEQYF TGTGCCAGCAGCCGACCCGGGACAGGGATCTACGAGCAGTACTTC TRBJ2-7 - TRBD1 TRBV3-1
CASSEQLLNTEAFF TGTGCCAGCAGCGAACAGCTTCTGAACACTGAAGCTTTCTTT TRBJ1-1 many - TRBV9
CASSRRQGTFYEQYF TGTGCCAGCTCTCGAAGACAGGGTACCTTCTACGAGCAGTACTTC TRBJ2-7 few TRBD1 TRBV18
CATSETGRSSYEQYF TGTGCCACCAGCGAGACAGGCCGTAGCTCCTACGAGCAGTACTTC TRBJ2-7 - - TRBV15
CASSQEQGGSYEQYF TGCGCCAGCAGCCAAGAACAGGGTGGCTCCTACGAGCAGTACTTC TRBJ2-7 many - TRBV4-3
CASHSRGPPFEPQHF TGTGCCAGCCATAGTCGAGGGCCCCCTTTTGAGCCCCAGCATTTT TRBJ1-5 - - TRBV28
CASSGPEGSNQPQHF TGTGCCAGCAGCGGACCCGAGGGGAGCAATCAGCCCCAGCATTTT TRBJ1-5 - - TRBV9
CASSSEEGLVREQYF TGTGCCAGCAGCTCGGAGGAGGGACTAGTACGCGAGCAGTACTTC TRBJ2-7 - TRBD2 TRBV7-9
CASSLGGRDVGELFF TGCGCCAGCAGCTTGGGTGGCAGGGACGTCGGGGAGCTGTTTTTT TRBJ2-2 many - TRBV5-1
CASSSSGHRTDTQYF TGTGCCAGCAGCTCTAGCGGACACCGCACAGATACGCAGTATTTT TRBJ2-3 - TRBD2 TRBV3-1
CASSSPKGRGTYNEQFF TGCGCCAGCAGCTCCCCAAAGGGGAGGGGAACCTACAATGAGCAGTTCTTC TRBJ2-1 few TRBD2 TRBV5-1
CASSYGGGGYEQYF TGTGCCAGCAGTTACGGAGGGGGGGGCTACGAGCAGTACTTC TRBJ2-7 - - TRBV6-2/TRBV6-3
CSAPGQGSNYGYTF TGCAGTGCCCCTGGACAGGGTTCTAACTATGGCTACACCTTC TRBJ1-2 few TRBD1 TRBV20-1
CASSWTGPSYEQYF TGCGCCAGCAGCTGGACAGGGCCGAGCTACGAGCAGTACTTC TRBJ2-7 - TRBD1 TRBV5-1
CSASWRGVSGNTIYF TGCAGCGCCTCGTGGCGGGGAGTCTCTGGAAACACCATATATTTT TRBJ1-3 - - TRBV29-1
CASSRPVNEQFF TGTGCCAGCAGTCGACCCGTCAATGAGCAGTTCTTC TRBJ2-1 - - TRBV12-3/TRBV12-4
CASSQKRQGAIYTF TGTGCCAGCAGTCAAAAGAGACAGGGGGCGATTTACACCTTC TRBJ1-2 few TRBD1 TRBV12-3/TRBV12-4